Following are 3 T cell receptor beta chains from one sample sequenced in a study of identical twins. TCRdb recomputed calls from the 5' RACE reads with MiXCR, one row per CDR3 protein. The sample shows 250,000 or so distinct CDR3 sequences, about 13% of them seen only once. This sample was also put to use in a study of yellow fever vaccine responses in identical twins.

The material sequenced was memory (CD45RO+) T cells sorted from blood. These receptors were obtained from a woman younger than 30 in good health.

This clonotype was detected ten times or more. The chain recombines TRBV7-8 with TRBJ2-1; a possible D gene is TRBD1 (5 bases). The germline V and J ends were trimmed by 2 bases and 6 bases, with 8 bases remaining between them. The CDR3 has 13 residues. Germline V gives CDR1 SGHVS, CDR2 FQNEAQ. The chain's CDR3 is CASSLSRVNEQFF. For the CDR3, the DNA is TGTGCCAGCAGCTTAAGCAGGGTCAATGAGCAGTTCTTC.

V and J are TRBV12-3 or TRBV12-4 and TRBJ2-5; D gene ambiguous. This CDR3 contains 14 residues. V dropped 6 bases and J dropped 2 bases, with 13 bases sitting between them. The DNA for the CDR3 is TGTGCCAGCAGAGGCCGGACGGCTCAAGAGACCCAGTACTTC. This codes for CASRGRTAQETQYF.

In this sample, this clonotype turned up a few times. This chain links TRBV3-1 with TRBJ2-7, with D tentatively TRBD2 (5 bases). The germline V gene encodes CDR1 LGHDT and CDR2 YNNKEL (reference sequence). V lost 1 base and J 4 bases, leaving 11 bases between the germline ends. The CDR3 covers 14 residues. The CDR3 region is CASSQVHWTYEQYF. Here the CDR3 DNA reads TGTGCCAGCAGCCAAGTACACTGGACTTACGAGCAGTACTTC.